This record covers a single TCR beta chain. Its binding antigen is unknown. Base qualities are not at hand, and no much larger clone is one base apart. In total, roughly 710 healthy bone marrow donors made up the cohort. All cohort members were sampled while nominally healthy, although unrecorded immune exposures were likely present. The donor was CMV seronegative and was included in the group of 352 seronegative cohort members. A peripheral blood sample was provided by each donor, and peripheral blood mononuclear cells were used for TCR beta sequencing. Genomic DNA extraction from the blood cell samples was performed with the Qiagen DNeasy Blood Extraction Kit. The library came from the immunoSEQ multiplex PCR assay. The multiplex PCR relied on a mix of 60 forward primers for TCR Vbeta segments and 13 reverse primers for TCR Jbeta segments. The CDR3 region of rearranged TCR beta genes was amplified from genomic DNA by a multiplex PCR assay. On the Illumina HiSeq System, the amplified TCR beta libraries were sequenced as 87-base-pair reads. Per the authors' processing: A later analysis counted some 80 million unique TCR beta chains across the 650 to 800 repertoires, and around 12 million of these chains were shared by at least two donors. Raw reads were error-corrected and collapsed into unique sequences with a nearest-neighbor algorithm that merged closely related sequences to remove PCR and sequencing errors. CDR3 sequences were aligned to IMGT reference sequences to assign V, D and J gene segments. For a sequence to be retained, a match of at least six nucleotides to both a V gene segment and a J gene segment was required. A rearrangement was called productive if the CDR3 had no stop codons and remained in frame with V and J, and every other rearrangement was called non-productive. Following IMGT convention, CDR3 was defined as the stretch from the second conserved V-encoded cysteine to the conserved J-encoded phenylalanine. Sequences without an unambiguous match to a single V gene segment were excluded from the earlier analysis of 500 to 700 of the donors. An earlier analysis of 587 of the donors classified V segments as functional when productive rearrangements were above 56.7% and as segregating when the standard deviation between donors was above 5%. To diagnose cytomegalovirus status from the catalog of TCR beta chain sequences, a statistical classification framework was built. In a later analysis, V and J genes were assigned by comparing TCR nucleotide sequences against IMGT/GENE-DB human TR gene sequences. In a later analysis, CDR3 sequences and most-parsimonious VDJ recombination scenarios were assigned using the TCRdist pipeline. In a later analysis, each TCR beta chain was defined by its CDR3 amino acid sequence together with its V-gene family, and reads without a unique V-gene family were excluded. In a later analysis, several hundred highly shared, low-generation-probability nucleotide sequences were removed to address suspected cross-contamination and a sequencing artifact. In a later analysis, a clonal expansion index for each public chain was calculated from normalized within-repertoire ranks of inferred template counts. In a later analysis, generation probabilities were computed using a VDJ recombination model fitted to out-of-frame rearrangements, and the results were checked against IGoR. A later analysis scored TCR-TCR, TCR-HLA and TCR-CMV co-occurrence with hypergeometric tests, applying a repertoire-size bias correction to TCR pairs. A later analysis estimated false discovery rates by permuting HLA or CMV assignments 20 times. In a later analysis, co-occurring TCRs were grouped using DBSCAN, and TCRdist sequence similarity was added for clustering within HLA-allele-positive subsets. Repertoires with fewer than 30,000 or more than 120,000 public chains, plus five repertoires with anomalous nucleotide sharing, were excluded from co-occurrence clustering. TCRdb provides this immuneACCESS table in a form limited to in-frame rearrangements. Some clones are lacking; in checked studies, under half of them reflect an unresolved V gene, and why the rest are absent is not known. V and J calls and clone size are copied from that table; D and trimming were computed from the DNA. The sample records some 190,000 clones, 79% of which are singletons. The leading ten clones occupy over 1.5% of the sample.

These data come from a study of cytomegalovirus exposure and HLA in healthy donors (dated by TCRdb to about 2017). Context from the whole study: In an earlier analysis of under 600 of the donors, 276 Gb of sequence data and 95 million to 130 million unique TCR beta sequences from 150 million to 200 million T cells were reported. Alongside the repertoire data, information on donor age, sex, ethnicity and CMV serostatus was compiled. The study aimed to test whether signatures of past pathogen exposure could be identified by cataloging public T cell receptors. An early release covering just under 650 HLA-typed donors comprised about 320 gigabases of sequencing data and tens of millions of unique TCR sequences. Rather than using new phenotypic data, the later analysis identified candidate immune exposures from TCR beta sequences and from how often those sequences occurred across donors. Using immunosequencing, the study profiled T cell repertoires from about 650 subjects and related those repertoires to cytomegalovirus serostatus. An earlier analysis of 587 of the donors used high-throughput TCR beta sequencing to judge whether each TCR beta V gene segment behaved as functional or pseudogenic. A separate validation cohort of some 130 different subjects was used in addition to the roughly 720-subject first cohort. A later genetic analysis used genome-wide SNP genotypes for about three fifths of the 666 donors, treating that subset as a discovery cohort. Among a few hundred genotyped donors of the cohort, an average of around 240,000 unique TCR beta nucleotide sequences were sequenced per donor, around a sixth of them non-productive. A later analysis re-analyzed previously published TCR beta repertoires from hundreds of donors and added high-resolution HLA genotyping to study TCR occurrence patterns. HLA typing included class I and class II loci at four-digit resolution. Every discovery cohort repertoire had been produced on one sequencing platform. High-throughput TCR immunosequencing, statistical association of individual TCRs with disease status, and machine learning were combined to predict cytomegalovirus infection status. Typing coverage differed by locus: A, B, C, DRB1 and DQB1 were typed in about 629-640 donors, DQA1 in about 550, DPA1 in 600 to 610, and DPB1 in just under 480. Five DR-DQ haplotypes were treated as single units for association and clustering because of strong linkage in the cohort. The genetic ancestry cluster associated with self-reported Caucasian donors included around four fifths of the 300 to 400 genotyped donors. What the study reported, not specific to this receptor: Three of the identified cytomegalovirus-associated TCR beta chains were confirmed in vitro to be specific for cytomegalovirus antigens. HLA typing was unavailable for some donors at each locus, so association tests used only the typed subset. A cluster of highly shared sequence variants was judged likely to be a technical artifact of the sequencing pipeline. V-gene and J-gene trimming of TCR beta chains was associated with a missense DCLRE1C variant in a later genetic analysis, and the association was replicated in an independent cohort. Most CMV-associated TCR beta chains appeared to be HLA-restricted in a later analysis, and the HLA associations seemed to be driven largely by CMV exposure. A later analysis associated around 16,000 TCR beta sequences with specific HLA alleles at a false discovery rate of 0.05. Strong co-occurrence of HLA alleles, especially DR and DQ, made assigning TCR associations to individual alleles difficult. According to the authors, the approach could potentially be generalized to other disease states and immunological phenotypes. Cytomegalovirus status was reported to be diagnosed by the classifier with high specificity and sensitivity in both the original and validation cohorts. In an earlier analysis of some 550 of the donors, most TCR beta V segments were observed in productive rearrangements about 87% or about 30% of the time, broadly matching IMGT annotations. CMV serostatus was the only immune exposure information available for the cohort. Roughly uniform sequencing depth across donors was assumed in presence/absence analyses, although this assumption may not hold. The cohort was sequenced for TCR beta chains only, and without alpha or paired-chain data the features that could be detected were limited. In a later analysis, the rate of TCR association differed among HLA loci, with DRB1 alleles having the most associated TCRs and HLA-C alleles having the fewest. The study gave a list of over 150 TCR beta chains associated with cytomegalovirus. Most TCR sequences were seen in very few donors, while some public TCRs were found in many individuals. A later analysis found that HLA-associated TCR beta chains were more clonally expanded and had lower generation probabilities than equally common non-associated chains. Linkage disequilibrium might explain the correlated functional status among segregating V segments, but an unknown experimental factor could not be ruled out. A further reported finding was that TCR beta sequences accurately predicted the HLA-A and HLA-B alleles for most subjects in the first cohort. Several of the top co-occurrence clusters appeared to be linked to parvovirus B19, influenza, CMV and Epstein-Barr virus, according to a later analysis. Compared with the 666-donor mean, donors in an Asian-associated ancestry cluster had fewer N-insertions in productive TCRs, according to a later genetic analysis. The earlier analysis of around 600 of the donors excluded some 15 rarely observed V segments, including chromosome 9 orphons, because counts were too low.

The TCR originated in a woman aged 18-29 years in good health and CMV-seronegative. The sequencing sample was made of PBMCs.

The CDR3 loop reads CASSSPDRDYEQYF. The bases are TGTGCCAGCAGCTCCCCCGACAGGGACTACGAGCAGTACTTC. The chain is made from TRBV11-3 and TRBJ2-7; TRBD1 agrees with 7 junctional bases. The germline V gene gives CDR1 as SGHNT and CDR2 as YENEEA. The CDR3 numbers 14 residues from cysteine through phenylalanine. Only the CDR3 DNA is retained, 42 bases long and in frame from the first base. Compared with germline, V lacks 4 bases and J lacks 3 bases; bases without a gene match: 6.